The entry below gives a single T cell receptor beta chain sequence along with its context. Antigen specificity is unknown. V gave up 7 bases and J gave up 6 bases, with 13 bases separating them. This CDR3 spans 12 amino acids. In germline, CDR1 is ENHRY, CDR2 SYGVKD. TCRdb passed the reads through MiXCR, listing each CDR3 protein once. The top ten hold more than 20% of the sample, which has about 180,000 distinct CDR3 sequences, over 13% seen once. This record comes from a study of T cell repertoires in cytomegalovirus infection. Study-wide findings and caveats: Totalled public TCR beta family frequency picked out people who carried CMV plus the relevant HLA.

The sequenced sample was PBMCs. V gene TRBV10-3 combines with J gene TRBJ2-7; either TRBD1 or TRBD2 may supply D (5 bases each). The sequence derives from a human donor in good health (CMV status not recorded). Some clones in this sample may be carry-over from other donors' samples. The CDR3 spells CAITGEGREQYF. In DNA form, the CDR3 reads TGTGCCATCACAGGAGAGGGGCGCGAGCAGTACTTC.